This T cell receptor (beta chain) emerged from a study of T cell repertoires in cytomegalovirus infection. Looking at the study overall: Matching HLA type and CMV infection were both indicated by public TCR beta signatures.

TCRdb reprocessed the reads via MiXCR and lists one record per CDR3 protein. The top ten hold around 8.6% of the sample, which has about 400,000 distinct CDR3 sequences, roughly 18% seen once. This clonotype occurred a few times. Its antigen remains unknown. Germline loops: CDR1 SQVTM, CDR2 ANQGSEA. V trimming: 7 bases; J trimming: 5 bases; junction bases outside the gene matches: 4. CDR3 size: 11 residues. Overall study findings and caveats: HLA-C-restricted CMV-specific TCR beta clonotypes prevailed in the ex vivo response. Cumulative frequency of public TCR beta families picked out carriers of CMV plus the relevant HLA.

The chain couples TRBV29-1 to TRBJ1-1; 7 bases are a match to TRBD1. The receptor's source is a human donor in good health (CMV status not recorded). Some clones in this sample may be carry-over from other donors' samples. What was sequenced was PBMCs. CDR3 sequence reads: CSGGTDTEAFF. The CDR3 DNA follows: TGCAGCGGGGGGACAGATACTGAAGCTTTCTTT.